Listed below are T cell receptor beta chains from one sample, sequenced in a study of response to subunit inactivated influenza vaccine. From the RT-PCR reads, TCRdb called clonotypes with MiXCR, one entry per CDR3 protein. There are about 310,000 distinct CDR3 sequences in the sample; about 20% occur only once, and 10% lies in the top ten. Sample: PBMCs from blood, taken approximately 20 months after vaccination. Receptors were obtained from a man aged 50 to 69 who received an inactivated influenza vaccine. Both conserved end residues are part of each CDR3. Fields, in order: V gene, J gene, clone size, D gene, CDR3 protein, CDR3 DNA. A D gene is named only where the DNA matches it firmly. Where a row states a size, it is once, few, many or the class of an expanded clone; other rows omit it.

v_call: TRBV20-1
j_call: TRBJ2-1
clone_size: NA
d_call: NA
cdr3_aa: CSASKGGSSYNEQFF
cdr3_nt: TGCAGTGCTAGTAAAGGCGGTAGCTCCTACAATGAGCAGTTCTTC

v_call: TRBV6-5
j_call: TRBJ2-3
clone_size: few
d_call: TRBD2
cdr3_aa: CASSYSPGRADTQYF
cdr3_nt: TGTGCCAGCAGTTACTCGCCCGGGAGGGCTGATACGCAGTATTTT

v_call: TRBV12-3/TRBV12-4
j_call: TRBJ2-7
clone_size: few
d_call: NA
cdr3_aa: CASSLFGGGEQYF
cdr3_nt: TGTGCCAGCAGTTTATTTGGGGGCGGGGAGCAGTACTTC

v_call: TRBV20-1
j_call: TRBJ2-5
clone_size: NA
d_call: NA
cdr3_aa: CSANPRGAPRGGQYF
cdr3_nt: TGCAGTGCCAACCCTCGCGGGGCTCCCAGAGGGGGCCAGTACTTC

v_call: TRBV4-3
j_call: TRBJ1-2
clone_size: few
d_call: NA
cdr3_aa: CASSHSRRYYGYTF
cdr3_nt: TGCGCCAGCAGCCATTCCAGGAGATACTATGGCTACACCTTC

v_call: TRBV5-1
j_call: TRBJ1-2
clone_size: NA
d_call: NA
cdr3_aa: CASSHRAHNYGYTF
cdr3_nt: TGCGCCAGCAGCCACCGGGCACACAACTATGGCTACACCTTC

v_call: TRBV24-1
j_call: TRBJ2-5
clone_size: NA
d_call: NA
cdr3_aa: CATSEGDGKETQYF
cdr3_nt: TGTGCCACCAGTGAAGGGGACGGAAAAGAGACCCAGTACTTC

v_call: TRBV9
j_call: TRBJ2-3
clone_size: NA
d_call: TRBD2
cdr3_aa: CASSVGAGVADTQYF
cdr3_nt: TGTGCCAGCAGCGTAGGAGCGGGAGTTGCAGATACGCAGTATTTT

v_call: TRBV4-2
j_call: TRBJ1-1
clone_size: few
d_call: TRBD1
cdr3_aa: CASSLGQTMNTEAFF
cdr3_nt: TGTGCCAGCAGCTTGGGACAGACTATGAACACTGAAGCTTTCTTT

v_call: TRBV2
j_call: TRBJ2-1
clone_size: once
d_call: NA
cdr3_aa: CASHRTAYNEQFF
cdr3_nt: TGTGCCAGCCACCGGACAGCTTACAATGAGCAGTTCTTC

v_call: TRBV27
j_call: TRBJ1-6
clone_size: many
d_call: NA
cdr3_aa: CASGPQSWSPLHF
cdr3_nt: TGTGCCAGCGGCCCCCAAAGCTGGTCACCCCTCCACTTT

v_call: TRBV29-1
j_call: TRBJ1-3
clone_size: few
d_call: NA
cdr3_aa: CSVELSTGFRNTIYF
cdr3_nt: TGCAGCGTTGAACTCTCTACAGGGTTTAGAAACACCATATATTTT

v_call: TRBV20-1
j_call: TRBJ1-1
clone_size: few
d_call: NA
cdr3_aa: CSADRDWVSTEAFF
cdr3_nt: TGCAGTGCGGACCGGGACTGGGTTAGCACTGAAGCTTTCTTT

v_call: TRBV5-1
j_call: TRBJ2-3
clone_size: few
d_call: TRBD1
cdr3_aa: CASSLIQGRTDTQYF
cdr3_nt: TGCGCCAGCAGCTTGATACAGGGGCGCACAGATACGCAGTATTTT

v_call: TRBV9
j_call: TRBJ2-2
clone_size: few
d_call: NA
cdr3_aa: CASSNKLANTGELFF
cdr3_nt: TGTGCCAGCAGCAACAAACTAGCGAACACCGGGGAGCTGTTTTTT

v_call: TRBV10-3
j_call: TRBJ1-1
clone_size: many
d_call: NA
cdr3_aa: CAIRPAPGTEAFF
cdr3_nt: TGTGCCATCAGACCGGCCCCGGGGACTGAAGCTTTCTTT

v_call: TRBV7-6
j_call: TRBJ2-7
clone_size: few
d_call: NA
cdr3_aa: CASSKGNYEQYF
cdr3_nt: TGTGCCAGCAGCAAAGGAAACTACGAGCAGTACTTC

v_call: TRBV9
j_call: TRBJ2-3
clone_size: NA
d_call: NA
cdr3_aa: CASSALTDTQYF
cdr3_nt: TGTGCCAGCAGCGCCCTCACAGATACGCAGTATTTT

v_call: TRBV29-1
j_call: TRBJ2-3
clone_size: NA
d_call: NA
cdr3_aa: CSVGWGNPTDTQYF
cdr3_nt: TGCAGCGTTGGATGGGGAAACCCCACAGATACGCAGTATTTT

v_call: TRBV11-2
j_call: TRBJ2-5
clone_size: few
d_call: TRBD2
cdr3_aa: CASSPTSAQETQYF
cdr3_nt: TGTGCCAGCAGCCCGACTAGCGCCCAAGAGACCCAGTACTTC

v_call: TRBV10-2
j_call: TRBJ2-3
clone_size: NA
d_call: NA
cdr3_aa: CASSYTDPTDTQYF
cdr3_nt: TGCGCCAGCAGTTATACGGACCCCACAGATACGCAGTATTTT

v_call: TRBV4-3
j_call: TRBJ1-1
clone_size: few
d_call: NA
cdr3_aa: CASSQSVGNWATEAFF
cdr3_nt: TGCGCCAGCAGCCAAAGCGTGGGGAATTGGGCCACTGAAGCTTTCTTT

v_call: TRBV6-2/TRBV6-3
j_call: TRBJ1-6
clone_size: NA
d_call: NA
cdr3_aa: CASSYPDGLSSYNSPLHF
cdr3_nt: TGTGCCAGCAGTTACCCGGACGGCCTAAGCTCCTATAATTCACCCCTCCACTTT

v_call: TRBV5-1
j_call: TRBJ2-1
clone_size: NA
d_call: NA
cdr3_aa: CASSSLTAEQFF
cdr3_nt: TGCGCCAGCAGCTCCCTTACGGCCGAGCAGTTCTTC

v_call: TRBV20-1
j_call: TRBJ1-6
clone_size: few
d_call: NA
cdr3_aa: CSARKTGRVSPLHF
cdr3_nt: TGCAGTGCTAGAAAAACAGGCAGGGTTTCACCCCTCCACTTT

v_call: TRBV6-2/TRBV6-3
j_call: TRBJ2-7
clone_size: NA
d_call: NA
cdr3_aa: CASSYSRVGTYEQYF
cdr3_nt: TGTGCCAGCAGTTACTCGAGGGTCGGGACTTACGAGCAGTACTTC

v_call: TRBV18
j_call: TRBJ1-1
clone_size: many
d_call: TRBD1
cdr3_aa: CASSPGQGQAFF
cdr3_nt: TGTGCCAGCTCACCCGGACAGGGCCAAGCTTTCTTT

v_call: TRBV5-1
j_call: TRBJ2-1
clone_size: NA
d_call: TRBD1
cdr3_aa: CASSTNPGTGVNNEQFF
cdr3_nt: TGCGCCAGCAGTACTAACCCCGGCACAGGGGTAAACAATGAGCAGTTCTTC

v_call: TRBV28
j_call: TRBJ1-2
clone_size: many
d_call: NA
cdr3_aa: CASSPGGRTYGYTF
cdr3_nt: TGTGCCAGCAGTCCTGGGGGCAGGACCTATGGCTACACCTTC

v_call: TRBV20-1
j_call: TRBJ1-5
clone_size: few
d_call: NA
cdr3_aa: CSAHRRGPLEQPQHF
cdr3_nt: TGCAGTGCTCACAGAAGAGGTCCCCTGGAGCAGCCCCAGCATTTT

v_call: TRBV20-1
j_call: TRBJ2-7
clone_size: NA
d_call: NA
cdr3_aa: CSARPTGYEQYF
cdr3_nt: TGCAGTGCTAGACCGACAGGCTACGAGCAGTACTTC

v_call: TRBV6-2/TRBV6-3
j_call: TRBJ2-7
clone_size: few
d_call: TRBD2
cdr3_aa: CASSGRAEYEQYF
cdr3_nt: TGTGCCAGCAGCGGGAGGGCCGAATACGAGCAGTACTTC

v_call: TRBV12-3/TRBV12-4
j_call: TRBJ2-3
clone_size: many
d_call: TRBD2
cdr3_aa: CASSSGRTDTQYF
cdr3_nt: TGTGCCAGCAGTTCCGGGAGGACAGATACGCAGTATTTT

v_call: TRBV19
j_call: TRBJ1-4
clone_size: NA
d_call: NA
cdr3_aa: CASSLPGPGPDEKLFF
cdr3_nt: TGTGCCAGTAGCCTTCCGGGGCCGGGGCCGGATGAAAAACTGTTTTTT

v_call: TRBV20-1
j_call: TRBJ2-1
clone_size: NA
d_call: TRBD2
cdr3_aa: CSASTPSGRAYNEQFF
cdr3_nt: TGCAGTGCTAGCACTCCTAGCGGGAGGGCTTACAATGAGCAGTTCTTC

v_call: TRBV10-3
j_call: TRBJ2-3
clone_size: NA
d_call: NA
cdr3_aa: CAISISDRRGTSTDTQYF
cdr3_nt: TGTGCCATCAGTATCTCGGACAGGCGGGGAACTAGCACAGATACGCAGTATTTT

v_call: TRBV7-2
j_call: TRBJ2-2
clone_size: NA
d_call: NA
cdr3_aa: CASSLFDPGVSGELFF
cdr3_nt: TGTGCCAGCAGCTTATTTGACCCAGGGGTCTCCGGGGAGCTGTTTTTT

v_call: TRBV29-1
j_call: TRBJ2-5
clone_size: NA
d_call: TRBD2
cdr3_aa: CSAGPPSGSGGTQYF
cdr3_nt: TGCAGCGCGGGCCCGCCTAGCGGGAGTGGTGGGACCCAGTACTTC

v_call: TRBV14
j_call: TRBJ1-2
clone_size: many
d_call: NA
cdr3_aa: CASSQDPAGNYGYTF
cdr3_nt: TGTGCCAGCAGCCAAGATCCCGCAGGGAACTATGGCTACACCTTC

v_call: TRBV2
j_call: TRBJ1-2
clone_size: few
d_call: NA
cdr3_aa: CASSDQGLGGYTF
cdr3_nt: TGTGCCAGCAGTGATCAGGGGTTGGGTGGCTACACCTTC

v_call: TRBV12-3/TRBV12-4
j_call: TRBJ2-1
clone_size: NA
d_call: TRBD2
cdr3_aa: CASRISGISYNEQFF
cdr3_nt: TGTGCCAGCAGAATTAGCGGGATCTCCTACAATGAGCAGTTCTTC